The entry below gives a single T cell receptor (beta chain) sequence along with its context. Its cognate antigen is unknown. The sample comes from a study of T cell responses to AZD1222 COVID-19 vaccine. Study-level findings and limits: Baseline serostatus was positive in only six AZD1222 recipients.

This CDR3 comprises 18 residues. Germline V CDR1 and CDR2: SGHTS, YDEGEE. Trimming removed 4 bases from V and 6 bases from J; junction bases left unmatched: 19. The method was immunoSEQ multiplex PCR; TCRdb's version includes in-frame clones alone and lacks a portion of them. The sample records about 67,000 clones, under 90% being singletons. The specimen comprised peripheral blood, sampled 28 days after the second AZD1222 dose. The chain couples TRBV5-8 to TRBJ1-5, with TRBD1 matching 7 bases. The receptor's source is an adult who received the AZD1222 COVID-19 vaccine. CDR3 region: CASSPPLTGKSFGQPQHF. CDR3 DNA sequence: TGTGCCAGCAGCCCCCCACTGACAGGGAAGAGCTTCGGTCAGCCCCAGCATTTT.